This entry is about one T cell receptor (beta chain). What it binds is unknown. 60 Vbeta and 13 Jbeta primers were used in PCR. Generated by immunoSEQ multiplex PCR, the TCRdb table keeps only in-frame clones and is missing some. The sample carries over 150,000 clones, approximately 84% recorded once. The entry originates in a study of cytomegalovirus exposure and HLA in healthy donors. Study findings and constraints: Reportedly, diagnosis of cytomegalovirus status by the classifier showed high specificity and sensitivity.

V was cut by 5 bases and J by 3 bases, with 9 bases left in between. This CDR3 spans 13 amino acids. Germline CDR1 and CDR2: KGHSH and LQKENI. The sequence derives from a girl aged 5-17 years in good health and CMV-seropositive. Sequencing was performed on PBMCs. This sequence joins TRBV18 and TRBJ2-3; D not certain. The CDR3 sequence: CASSNLETDTQYF. CDR3 in DNA: TGTGCCAGCTCAAACCTAGAAACAGATACGCAGTATTTT.